The clone carrying this TCR beta chain was picked up many times. Antigen unknown. The data belong to a study of early T cells in non-severe SARS-CoV-2 infection. Study in general: Unpaired chains resulted from sequencing bulk RNA of unsorted whole blood.

Study-level results: Private and CD4 specificities were missed by VDJdb matching, which favored anti-spike CD8 responses.

Researchers tagged individual cDNA molecules with unique molecular identifiers. Each CDR3 protein gets one entry after TCRdb re-called the 5' RACE reads with MiXCR. The sample shows tens of thousands of distinct CDR3 sequences, approximately 4.5% of them seen only once. The source of this sequence is an adult who was a healthcare worker with PCR-confirmed SARS-CoV-2 infection or an uninfected control (not recorded which). Sequenced material: whole blood.

The CDR3 nucleotides read TGTGCCAGTAGGCCAGGGGGCCCGAACACCGGGGAGCTGTTTTTT. Its protein is CASRPGGPNTGELFF. The chain links TRBV19 to TRBJ2-2; 8 nucleotides agree with TRBD1. Trimming took 6 bases from V and 0 from J; bases not matched to a gene: 3. Germline V lookup: CDR1 LNHDA, CDR2 SQIVND (reference sequence). CDR3 length: 15 residues. The full variable domain, in which reference TRBV19 and TRBJ2-2 provide the parts outside the CDR3, is DGGITQSPKYLFRKEGQNVTLSCEQNLNHDAMYWYRQDPGQGLRLIYYSQIVNDFQKGDIAEGYSVSREKKESFPLTVTSAQKNPTAFYLCASRPGGPNTGELFFGEGSRLTVL.